This T cell receptor (beta chain) was captured in a study of blood T cell repertoires in COVID-19. Study context: Both acute and convalescent COVID-19 samples were obtained from the United States, Italy and Spain. From T cells, B-cell-depleted T cells, or PBMCs came the material, which was cDNA or gDNA.

A Seattle source enrolled patients during active infection and followed them longitudinally. J gave up 5 bases and V 8 bases, and 20 bases lay outside the gene matches. The germline V gene has CDR1 MNHEY and CDR2 SMNVEV (reference sequence). The CDR3 has 17 residues. Study processing details: From reference gene primer amplification, estimates of nucleated cell counts were derived. Libraries were prepared by immunoSEQ multiplex PCR; TCRdb keeps only in-frame clonotypes and omits some of them. V and J calls and clone size are those listed in that table; D and trimming were worked out from the DNA. In the table there are approximately 460,000 clones, nearly 90% of which are singletons.

The J gene is TRBJ2-5, the V gene TRBV27; 7 bases map to TRBD1. The sequencing sample was made of peripheral blood. This receptor was identified in a young man with COVID-19, enrolled during active disease. As DNA, the CDR3 is TGTGCCAGCGGCCCCCGACAGGGTAGAGGACGGGCGGAGACCCAGTACTTC. This codes for CASGPRQGRGRAETQYF.